Detailed here is one T cell receptor beta chain. Germline CDR1 is SGHDT and CDR2 is YYEEEE. CDR3 length: 14 amino acids. V lost 4 bases, J lost 2 bases, and 10 bases lay in between. The data originate from a study of blood T cell repertoires in COVID-19. Study in general: Sites in the United States, Italy and Spain provided acute and convalescent COVID-19 samples.

Recovery meant two consecutive negative NP/OP PCR tests, professional clearance, or resolved symptoms. This table comes from immunoSEQ multiplex PCR, and its TCRdb copy is limited to in-frame clones, with some not included. The sample contains about 18,000 clones, more than 70% of which appear only once. The sequence derives from a woman in her 30s who had recovered from COVID-19. V and J are TRBV5-6 and TRBJ1-5; D perhaps matches TRBD1 (5 bases). The sample taken for sequencing was PBMCs or T cells enriched from blood (not recorded which). The CDR3 sequence: CASSRWGGNQPQHF. The CDR3 bases are TGTGCCAGCAGCCGATGGGGGGGCAATCAGCCCCAGCATTTT.